The rows below give T cell receptor beta chains drawn from one sample of a study of cytomegalovirus exposure and HLA in healthy donors. Method: immunoSEQ multiplex PCR; TCRdb's copy keeps in-frame clones and lacks some. Of about 210,000 clones listed, around 76% are singletons. Sequenced material: PBMCs. All receptors derive from a man aged 35-49 years in good health and CMV-seropositive. CDR3s include the opening cysteine and the closing phenylalanine or tryptophan. The order of the fields is D gene, V gene, J gene, clone size, CDR3 protein, CDR3 DNA. A D gene is named only where the DNA matches it firmly. Clone size is given for some rows only: seen once, a few or many times, or a class if the clone is expanded.

D gene: .; V gene: TRBV5-6; J gene: TRBJ1-1; clone size: .; CDR3 protein: CASSLGPGFLANTEAFF; CDR3 DNA: TGTGCCAGCAGCTTGGGCCCAGGGTTCTTGGCGAACACTGAAGCTTTCTTT
D gene: TRBD2; V gene: TRBV5-1; J gene: TRBJ2-1; clone size: .; CDR3 protein: CASSPGGTSGTNPEQFF; CDR3 DNA: TGCGCCAGCAGCCCCGGCGGGACTAGCGGAACAAACCCCGAGCAGTTCTTC
D gene: .; V gene: TRBV29-1; J gene: TRBJ2-3; clone size: .; CDR3 protein: CSVELSERPSTDTQYF; CDR3 DNA: TGCAGCGTTGAACTGTCAGAACGTCCTAGCACAGATACGCAGTATTTT
D gene: TRBD2; V gene: TRBV6-5; J gene: TRBJ2-1; clone size: .; CDR3 protein: CASSRTSGYNNEQFF; CDR3 DNA: TGTGCCAGCAGTAGGACTAGCGGGTATAACAATGAGCAGTTCTTC
D gene: .; V gene: TRBV5-1; J gene: TRBJ1-1; clone size: once; CDR3 protein: CASSRMTGDTEAFF; CDR3 DNA: TGCGCCAGCAGCAGAATGACGGGAGACACTGAAGCTTTCTTT
D gene: TRBD2; V gene: TRBV30; J gene: TRBJ2-7; clone size: .; CDR3 protein: CAWSVAGGLEQYF; CDR3 DNA: TGTGCCTGGAGTGTAGCGGGAGGGCTCGAGCAGTACTTC
D gene: TRBD1; V gene: TRBV30; J gene: TRBJ2-1; clone size: .; CDR3 protein: CAWAGTGGRGEQFF; CDR3 DNA: TGTGCCTGGGCCGGGACAGGGGGCCGGGGTGAGCAGTTCTTC
D gene: .; V gene: TRBV29-1; J gene: TRBJ1-1; clone size: few; CDR3 protein: CSVPPQGANTEAFF; CDR3 DNA: TGCAGCGTCCCCCCCCAAGGGGCGAACACTGAAGCTTTCTTT
D gene: .; V gene: TRBV2; J gene: TRBJ1-2; clone size: .; CDR3 protein: CASSVDSKVYGYTF; CDR3 DNA: TGTGCCAGCAGCGTTGACAGTAAAGTCTATGGCTACACCTTC
D gene: TRBD2; V gene: TRBV5-1; J gene: TRBJ2-1; clone size: .; CDR3 protein: CASSYGAGDEQFF; CDR3 DNA: TGCGCCAGCAGCTATGGAGCGGGAGACGAGCAGTTCTTC
D gene: TRBD1; V gene: TRBV4-1; J gene: TRBJ1-1; clone size: few; CDR3 protein: CASSQSRDRGPNTEAFF; CDR3 DNA: TGCGCCAGCAGCCAATCCCGGGACAGGGGGCCAAACACTGAAGCTTTCTTT
D gene: .; V gene: TRBV6-1; J gene: TRBJ1-1; clone size: .; CDR3 protein: CASNYGATEAFF; CDR3 DNA: TGTGCCAGCAATTATGGGGCGACTGAAGCTTTCTTT
D gene: .; V gene: TRBV14; J gene: TRBJ1-1; clone size: .; CDR3 protein: CASSQGQNTEAFF; CDR3 DNA: TGTGCCAGCAGCCAAGGGCAGAACACTGAAGCTTTCTTT
D gene: TRBD2; V gene: TRBV5-1; J gene: TRBJ2-7; clone size: .; CDR3 protein: CASSWGLGSYEQYF; CDR3 DNA: TGCGCCAGCAGCTGGGGACTAGGCTCCTACGAGCAGTACTTC
D gene: TRBD1; V gene: TRBV7-3; J gene: TRBJ2-5; clone size: .; CDR3 protein: CASSSLGQVAETQYF; CDR3 DNA: TGTGCCAGCAGCTCCCTCGGACAGGTCGCAGAGACCCAGTACTTC
D gene: .; V gene: TRBV5-6; J gene: TRBJ1-1; clone size: .; CDR3 protein: CASSFQATEAFF; CDR3 DNA: TGTGCCAGCAGCTTCCAGGCGACTGAAGCTTTCTTT
D gene: .; V gene: TRBV7-8; J gene: TRBJ2-7; clone size: .; CDR3 protein: CASSLAGAGVGLEQYF; CDR3 DNA: TGTGCCAGCAGCTTAGCTGGGGCAGGGGTCGGGCTCGAGCAGTACTTC
D gene: .; V gene: TRBV5-1; J gene: TRBJ2-2; clone size: .; CDR3 protein: CASSRQTGFTNTGELFF; CDR3 DNA: TGCGCCAGCAGCCGCCAAACAGGGTTCACGAACACCGGGGAGCTGTTTTTT
D gene: .; V gene: TRBV7-9; J gene: TRBJ2-7; clone size: .; CDR3 protein: CASSFRGQIYEQYF; CDR3 DNA: TGTGCCAGCTCGTTTCGAGGACAGATCTACGAGCAGTACTTC
D gene: .; V gene: TRBV27; J gene: TRBJ1-1; clone size: once; CDR3 protein: CASSLYPPTTSGWWTEAFF; CDR3 DNA: TGTGCCAGCAGTTTATACCCCCCCACAACCTCAGGGTGGTGGACTGAAGCTTTCTTT
D gene: TRBD1; V gene: TRBV19; J gene: TRBJ1-5; clone size: many; CDR3 protein: CASSGGQGGNQPQHF; CDR3 DNA: TGTGCCAGTAGTGGGGGACAGGGAGGCAATCAGCCCCAGCATTTT